This T cell receptor (beta chain) was identified during a study of T cell repertoires in cytomegalovirus infection. Study overall: Public TCR beta signatures provided an indication of both CMV infection and a matching HLA type.

The CDR3 runs 15 residues. The germline V gene has CDR1 MDHEN and CDR2 SYDVKM. The V end was cut by 8 bases, the J end by 4 bases, with 20 bases between. Remarks on this clonotype: The antigen is undetermined.

Each CDR3 protein is one row after TCRdb ran MiXCR on the reads. Found here are some 920,000 distinct CDR3 sequences, around a third of them singletons; the top ten hold roughly 13%. The receptor was derived from a human donor in good health (CMV status not recorded). Some clones in this sample may be carry-over from other donors' samples. Sequences were derived from cultured CD8+ T cells from PBMCs, sampled from culture after CMV antigen stimulation. The V gene is TRBV28, the J gene TRBJ1-1; D ambiguous. CDR3 DNA sequence: TGTGCCAGCGAGAGGGCAGGATATATCGGCACTGAAGCTTTCTTT. Protein sequence: CASERAGYIGTEAFF.